This T cell receptor (beta chain) originates from a study of blood T cell repertoires in COVID-19. Whole-study context: Both acute and convalescent COVID-19 samples were obtained from the United States, Italy and Spain. T cells, B-cell-depleted T cells, or PBMCs provided the cDNA or gDNA that served as material.

Under the authors' procedure: Counts of nucleated cells, estimated from reference gene primer amplification, were obtained. The assay was immunoSEQ multiplex PCR, and TCRdb's table has in-frame clones only and misses some. V, J and clone size derive from that table, while D and trimming were established from the DNA sequence. There are over 200,000 clones in the sample; 88% occur only once, and around 2.8% lies in the top ten. V trimming: 4 bases; J trimming: 7 bases; junction bases outside the gene matches: 8. The CDR3 is 15 residues long. CDR1 and CDR2 from the germline V gene are LNHDA and SQIVND (reference sequence).

This TCR came from a woman aged 55 to 70 with acute or convalescent COVID-19. The chain carries TRBV19 and TRBJ2-2; 8 bases match TRBD2. Sample: peripheral blood. CDR3 DNA: TGTGCCAGTAGTAACTTAGCGGGAAGTTTCGGGGAGCTGTTTTTT. This encodes CASSNLAGSFGELFF.